What follows describes a single TCR beta chain. Its antigen remains unknown. The record originates from a study of cytomegalovirus exposure and HLA in healthy donors. Overall study: Genotyping showed around 80% of approximately 430 donors falling in the Caucasian-associated ancestry cluster.

This CDR3 has 14 residues. Germline CDR1 and CDR2: GTSNPN and SVGIG (reference sequence). The V end lost 7 bases, the J end lost 10 bases, and 20 bases lay between the germline ends. The PCR used 60 Vbeta and 13 Jbeta primers. Repertoires were generated with immunoSEQ multiplex PCR, while TCRdb's copy carries only in-frame clones and drops some. Its table lists approximately 37,000 clones. Study-level points and caveats: Available immune exposure information was restricted to CMV serostatus only.

Sequenced sample: PBMCs. J is TRBJ1-6 and V is TRBV30; D perhaps matches TRBD1 (6 bases). The origin of this receptor is a human donor in good health. This CDR3 is CALLGGGPGSPLHF. The CDR3 DNA is TGTGCCTTACTCGGCGGGGGGCCGGGGTCACCCCTCCACTTT.